A selection of T cell receptor beta chains follows, all from one sample in a study of cytomegalovirus exposure and HLA in healthy donors. The method was immunoSEQ multiplex PCR; TCRdb's version includes in-frame clones alone and lacks a portion of them. The sample consists of about 190,000 clones, 81% of them appearing once. The sequenced sample was PBMCs. Source of these receptors: a man in his fifties or sixties in good health and CMV-seronegative. CDR3s include the opening cysteine and the closing phenylalanine or tryptophan. A D gene is named only where the DNA matches it firmly. Where a row states a size, it is once, few, many or the class of an expanded clone; other rows omit it.

clone size	D gene	V gene	J gene	CDR3 DNA	CDR3 protein
.	.	TRBV7-7	TRBJ2-5	TGTGCCAGCAGCTCAGGGTACCGGGAGACCCAGTACTTC	CASSSGYRETQYF
.	.	TRBV5-1	TRBJ1-6	TGCGCCAGCAGAAGCCTTGAGGGCTCCTATAATTCACCCCTCCACTTT	CASRSLEGSYNSPLHF
.	.	TRBV7-9	TRBJ2-5	TGTGCCAGCAGCTTACACAGCCAAGAGACCCAGTACTTC	CASSLHSQETQYF
.	.	TRBV7-9	TRBJ1-6	TGTGCCAGCAGCTTAGCGCCAACGGGGGCCTATAATTCACCCCTCCACTTT	CASSLAPTGAYNSPLHF
few	.	TRBV5-1	TRBJ2-7	TGCGCCAGCAGTCAGAGCGGAGAAGGGCAGTACTTC	CASSQSGEGQYF
.	TRBD2	TRBV4-1	TRBJ2-3	TGCGCCAGCAGCAAGATCAGCGGGGGGGCCGGTATCACAGATACGCAGTATTTT	CASSKISGGAGITDTQYF
.	TRBD1	TRBV19	TRBJ1-1	TGTGCCAGTAGCGGGGGGACAGGCATGAACACTGAAGCCTTCTTT	CASSGGTGMNTEAFF
.	TRBD2	TRBV7-2	TRBJ2-5	TGTGCCAGCAGCTTAAGCGGGGGGGCCGGGGAGACCCAGTACTTC	CASSLSGGAGETQYF
.	TRBD2	TRBV11-2	TRBJ2-5	TGTGCCAGCAGCCCAGGAGGGATAGCGGGGGGGCTAGAGACCCAGTACTTC	CASSPGGIAGGLETQYF
.	.	TRBV7-9	TRBJ1-6	TGTGCCAGCAGCTCGAGGGCCGGGGGTTCACCCCTCCACTTT	CASSSRAGGSPLHF
.	.	TRBV5-1	TRBJ2-3	TGCGCCAGCAGCACGGGAGGCACAGATACGCAGTATTTT	CASSTGGTDTQYF
.	TRBD1	TRBV7-6	TRBJ1-5	TGTGCCAGCAGCTTAGCTGGACAGGGACAGAATCAGCCCCAGCATTTT	CASSLAGQGQNQPQHF
.	.	TRBV10-3	TRBJ1-1	TGTGCCATCAGCCGAGCGGGGGGCGCGCAGAACACTGAAGCTTTCTTT	CAISRAGGAQNTEAFF
.	.	TRBV4-1	TRBJ2-7	TGCGCCAGCAGCCAAGAAGCGGGTCCCGCCTACGAGCAGTACTTC	CASSQEAGPAYEQYF
few	.	TRBV27	TRBJ1-2	TGTGCCAGCAGTCCGAATCGGGGGGCTGGTGGCTACACCTTC	CASSPNRGAGGYTF
few	.	TRBV7-9	TRBJ1-6	TGTGCCAGCAGCCCTTTTGGGGGGGGGAATTCACCCCTCCACTTT	CASSPFGGGNSPLHF
.	TRBD2	TRBV9	TRBJ2-2	TGTGCCAGCAGCGTAGGGCTAGCGGGGAACACCGGGGAGCTGTTTTTT	CASSVGLAGNTGELFF
.	.	TRBV19	TRBJ1-5	TGTGCCAGTAGAAGGAGTGAGAGCAATCAGCCCCAGCATTTT	CASRRSESNQPQHF
once	TRBD2	TRBV27	TRBJ2-7	TGTGCCAGCAGTTTAGACCCCAGGGGACTAGACTACGAGCAGTACTTC	CASSLDPRGLDYEQYF
.	TRBD2	TRBV4-1	TRBJ2-5	TGCGCCAGCAGCCATGCTGGACTAGCGGGATCAAAGTGGGGGGGCCAAGAGACCCAGTACTTC	CASSHAGLAGSKWGGQETQYF
few	TRBD1	TRBV5-1	TRBJ2-3	TGCGCCAGCAGCTTGCAGGGGGAAGGGGGTACGCAGTATTTT	CASSLQGEGGTQYF
.	.	TRBV29-1	TRBJ1-2	TGCAGCGTTGAAGATCGGGGCTATGGCTACACCTTC	CSVEDRGYGYTF
.	.	TRBV7-8	TRBJ1-1	TGTGCCAGCAGCTTAGCGCGCGCCGATAATGAGGCTTTCTTT	CASSLARADNEAFF
.	TRBD2	TRBV4-1	TRBJ2-7	TGCGCCAGCAGCCAAGAGAGGTCGGGAGGCTTCAGCTTC	CASSQERSGGFSF
.	.	TRBV19	TRBJ1-2	TGTGCCAGTAGCAACAGGGAGCACTATGGCTACACCTTC	CASSNREHYGYTF
.	TRBD1	TRBV5-1	TRBJ2-6	TGCGCCAGCAGCTTAACGAGACAGGGGGGATCTGGGGCCAACGTCCTGACTTTC	CASSLTRQGGSGANVLTF
.	.	TRBV29-1	TRBJ1-5	TGCAGCGTCCGGGAGGGGGTCAATCAGCCCCAGCATTTT	CSVREGVNQPQHF
.	TRBD2	TRBV5-1	TRBJ2-1	TGCGCCAGCAGCTTGGCGGGTAGCGGGGGGAATGAGCAGTTCTTC	CASSLAGSGGNEQFF
.	TRBD2	TRBV29-1	TRBJ2-5	TGCAGCGTTGTGGGCGGGGGGGAGGAGACCCAGTACTTC	CSVVGGGEETQYF
.	TRBD1	TRBV5-5	TRBJ2-1	TGTGCCAGCAGCTTGCAGGGGGCCCTGAATGAGCAGTTCTTC	CASSLQGALNEQFF
.	TRBD2	TRBV7-2	TRBJ2-3	TGTGCCAGCAGACCTCCTAGCGGGGGGGCCGAGGCAGATACGCAGTATTTT	CASRPPSGGAEADTQYF
.	.	TRBV2	TRBJ2-3	TGTGCCAGCACTGCCGGGGGAGGAGCAGATACGCAGTATTTT	CASTAGGGADTQYF
.	.	TRBV4-3	TRBJ2-1	TGCGCCAGCAGCCAAGACCACTTCGGTGTGCAGTTCTTC	CASSQDHFGVQFF
.	TRBD1	TRBV2	TRBJ1-6	TGTGCCAGCAGTCTACAGGGGGTGGAAAGGGATTCACCCCTCCACTTT	CASSLQGVERDSPLHF
.	.	TRBV5-5	TRBJ2-7	TGTGCCAGCAGCCGGACAGTGAACTCCTACGAGCAGTACTTC	CASSRTVNSYEQYF